This TCR beta chain was obtained from a study of PD-L1 blockade in urothelial cancer. The method was immunoSEQ multiplex PCR; TCRdb's version includes in-frame clones alone and lacks a portion of them. Of 43,000 or so clones listed, 75% to 85% are singletons. As to time point: pretreatment peripheral blood. Each patient gave between 1 and 8 samples, pretreatment and on-treatment. Study conclusions and caveats: The study found that durable-benefit patients expanded tumor-associated blood clones more at 3 weeks.

As regards this clone: Its matching antigen is unknown.

The CDR3 length is 15 residues. Germline V CDR1 and CDR2: KGHSH, LQKENI. V lost 2 bases to trimming and J lost 0 bases, with 11 bases between them. The sample was PBMCs, taken around atezolizumab (anti-PD-L1) treatment. This TCR derives from a man aged 60 to 69 with urothelial cancer. The chain couples TRBV18 to TRBJ2-7; tentative D call: TRBD2 (5 bases). The CDR3 nucleotides read TGTGCCAGCTCACCAGGACTGGACTCCTCCTACGAGCAGTACTTC. Protein product: CASSPGLDSSYEQYF.